The next 10 T cell receptor beta chains were all read from a single sample in a study of CD4 T cells in relation to SARS-CoV-2 and coronaviruses. Assay used: immunoSEQ multiplex PCR; TCRdb lists only in-frame clones, some missing. In the table there are some 38,000 clones, roughly 73% of which are singletons. The antigens of these receptors remain unknown. Input material: memory CD4+ T cells from PBMCs, cultured in vitro. The receptors were sampled from an adult with COVID-19.

The rearrangement joins TRBV3-1 (or the pseudogene TRBV3-2) to TRBJ2-7; TRBD1 or TRBD2 may be the D gene (5 bases each). This CDR3 is 12 amino acids long. Looked up from germline, CDR1 is LGHDT and CDR2 is YNNKEL (reference sequence). Between the trimmed V and J ends, which lost 10 bases and 2 bases, there was a span of 12 bases. CDR3 in amino acids: CATGTATYEQYF. The CDR3 DNA is TGTGCCACCGGGACGGCAACCTACGAGCAGTACTTC.

The chain joins TRBV3-1 (or the pseudogene TRBV3-2) to TRBJ2-4; D may be TRBD1 or TRBD2 (5 bases each). Germline V lookup: CDR1 LGHDT, CDR2 YNNKEL (reference sequence). The CDR3 runs 12 residues. The germline V and J ends were trimmed by 4 bases and 8 bases, with 9 bases remaining between them. The CDR3 loop reads CASSRGKDIQYF. As DNA, the CDR3 is TGTGCCAGCAGCCGGGGGAAGGACATTCAGTACTTC.

The chain has TRBV10-3 and TRBJ1-5; 8 bases are a match to TRBD1. The CDR3 runs to 17 residues. Per the germline V gene, CDR1 is ENHRY and CDR2 is SYGVKD. The ends lost 3 bases at V and 4 bases at J; junction bases unmatched: 11. CDR3 amino acids: CAISDTDRDVRNQPQHF. CDR3 DNA: TGTGCCATCAGTGACACGGACAGGGACGTACGGAATCAGCCCCAGCATTTT.

The chain uses TRBV7-9 and TRBJ2-5, with no clear D. Per germline, CDR1 SEHNR and CDR2 FQNEAQ (reference sequence). Trimming removed 5 bases from V and 3 bases from J, with 4 bases in between. The CDR3 is 11 amino acids. CDR3 sequence reads: CASSLKETQYF. The CDR3 coding sequence is TGTGCCAGCAGCCTAAAAGAGACCCAGTACTTC.

The V and J genes are TRBV4-1 and TRBJ2-5, with a weak D call TRBD2 (6 bases). The CDR3 is made up of 17 amino acids. V lost 2 bases, J lost 5 bases, and 21 bases lay in between. CDR1 and CDR2 (germline): MGHRA, YSYEKL. CDR3 protein: CASSQLKVPGGGETQYF. The CDR3 DNA sequence: TGCGCCAGCAGCCAACTCAAAGTACCGGGCGGAGGGGAGACCCAGTACTTC.

The chain has TRBV7-9 and TRBJ2-3, with 11 bases fitting TRBD2. Trimming removed 1 base from V and 4 bases from J; junction bases left unmatched: 4. CDR1 and CDR2 (germline): SEHNR, FQNEAQ (reference sequence). This CDR3 is 16 amino acids long. DNA of the CDR3: TGTGCCAGCAGCTTAGTACTAGCGGGAGCGTCAGATACGCAGTATTTT. It translates to CASSLVLAGASDTQYF.

In this sample, this clone turned up once. The chain carries TRBV6-6 and TRBJ2-6; maybe TRBD2 (5 bases). Trimming cost V 7 bases and J 1 base, with 8 bases left between them. The CDR3 covers 14 residues. Germline assignment: CDR1 MNHNY and CDR2 SVGAGI (reference sequence). This CDR3 reads CASIRGSGANVLTF. The CDR3 DNA follows: TGTGCCAGCATCCGAGGGTCTGGGGCCAACGTCCTGACTTTC.

This chain joins TRBV6-2 or TRBV6-3 and TRBJ2-6; TRBD1 matches 11 bases. The V gene's germline CDR1 is MNHEY and CDR2 SVGEGT. The junction had 12 bases not matched to a gene; V was cut back by 6 bases and J by 2 bases. This CDR3 has 19 residues. The CDR3 reads CASSLNPGQGVTGANVLTF. The CDR3 DNA reads TGTGCCAGCAGCCTAAACCCGGGACAGGGGGTGACTGGGGCCAACGTCCTGACTTTC.

The J gene is TRBJ2-7, the V gene TRBV2; the match to TRBD1 covers 7 bases. Germline-derived CDR1 and CDR2 are SNHLY and FYNNEI. Trimming at V came to 6 bases and at J to 2 bases, leaving 10 bases not matched to a gene. The CDR3 sequence is 15 residues long. The CDR3 bases are TGTGCCAGCAGATCGACAGGGCCGGGACCCTACGAGCAGTACTTC. It yields the protein CASRSTGPGPYEQYF.

The V and J genes are TRBV2 and TRBJ2-7, with 7 bases that match TRBD2. Trimming took 7 bases from V and 7 from J; bases not matched to a gene: 13. This CDR3 is 14 amino acids long. Germline CDR1 and CDR2: SNHLY and FYNNEI. The CDR3 DNA sequence: TGTGCCAGCATTGCCGGGACTACCTACGAGGAGCAGTACTTC. It is translated as CASIAGTTYEEQYF. Complete variable domain (other parts from reference TRBV2 and TRBJ2-7): EPEVTQTPSHQVTQMGQEVILRCVPISNHLYFYWYRQILGQKVEFLVSFYNNEISEKSEIFDDQFSVERPDGSNFTLKIRSTKLEDSAMYFCASIAGTTYEEQYFGPGTRLTVT.